The T cell receptor beta chain described here comes from a study of OX40 agonist ivuxolimab in advanced cancers. Background for the entire study: Ivuxolimab was an agonistic, fully human IgG2 monoclonal antibody directed against OX40 (CD134), a costimulatory receptor. The purpose of peripheral TCRbeta sequencing was to test whether ivuxolimab changed TCR sequence diversity and led to clonal T-cell expansion. The paper reports the monotherapy dose-escalation portion (N = 52 patients) of the phase I ivuxolimab trial. Partial responses were achieved by three dose-escalation patients, of whom one had hepatocellular carcinoma and two had cutaneous melanoma. Patients were allowed to have had prior anti-PD-1, anti-PD-L1 or anti-CTLA-4 therapy, and 30% to 40% of the dose-escalation patients had previously received checkpoint inhibitors. In the dose-escalation cohort, 82.7% of patients were male, and the mean age was approximately 64 years, with a range of 23 to 79. Intravenous ivuxolimab was administered to patients every 2 weeks at six dose levels: 0.01, 0.1, 0.3, 1.5, 3 and 10 mg/kg. Of the approximately 50 dose-escalation patients, hepatocellular carcinoma was present in around 19, melanoma in approximately 15, renal cell carcinoma in 9 and head and neck cancer in 9.

Details on this clone: No cognate antigen has been identified for it. No much larger clonotype is one base removed from it; base qualities were not supplied.

To sequence the TCRbeta CDR3 region, genomic DNA was isolated from the sorted cells. The immunoSEQ Assay was used for sequencing of TCRbeta CDR3 regions. Entries here come from immuneACCESS through TCRdb and include only in-frame sequences with V and J called. Some clones fail to appear in such tables; in the studies checked, an unresolved V gene covers under half of the shortfall, and the cause of the remainder is unknown. The sample table holds 70,000 or so clones, of which roughly 80% were seen once. The ten most abundant clones make up about 1.1% of the sample. Patients with autoimmune disease history or receiving systemic immunosuppression were excluded from the trial. In every dose cohort, peripheral blood was drawn for TCR sequencing at baseline, cycle 4 day 1, and cycle 7 day 1. The samples were taken from a phase I, first-in-human, multicenter, open-label dose-escalation trial of ivuxolimab. Adults with locally advanced or metastatic melanoma, renal cell, hepatocellular, or head and neck squamous cell carcinoma were enrolled in the trial. Before TCR sequencing, CD4+ and CD8+ T cells were separately sorted from peripheral blood.

The paper's findings and limits, for the study overall: In partial responders in the 0.1-3.0 mg/kg groups, normalized peripheral clonal expansion was found to be among the lowest, especially among CD8+ T cells. On average, CD8+ T cells showed more expanded clones than CD4+ T cells after ivuxolimab. Low levels of normalized T-cell clonal expansion were also seen in some nonresponding patients. Which antigens the clonally expanded peripheral T cells were specific for was not determined. At doses of 0.1 to 3.0 mg/kg, clonal expansion of both CD4+ and CD8+ blood T cells was observed from baseline to week 6.

Taken from the germline V gene, the CDR1 and CDR2 loops are MGHRA and YSYEKL. Relative to germline, V is 3 bases shorter and J is 7 bases shorter, with 19 bases between their ends. The CDR3 numbers 17 residues from cysteine through phenylalanine. Only the CDR3 DNA is retained, 51 bases long and in frame from the first base. This sample comprised CD4+ or CD8+ T cells sorted from blood, obtained in a trial of the OX40 agonist ivuxolimab. The TCR was taken from an adult with an advanced solid tumor such as melanoma, head and neck, liver or kidney cancer. This sequence uses TRBV4-1 and TRBJ1-6; the D region possibly corresponds to TRBD1 (5 bases align). The CDR3 loop reads CASSHPRARGRNSPLHF. The DNA sequence follows: TGCGCCAGCAGCCATCCCAGGGCCCGCGGGAGGAATTCACCCCTCCACTTT.